The TCR beta chain under discussion was sequenced for a study of blood T cell repertoires in COVID-19. Methods used by the authors: Estimation of nucleated cell counts was performed using reference gene primer amplification. TCRdb's table, derived via immunoSEQ multiplex PCR, lists solely in-frame clones and lacks some. Clone size and the V and J calls come from that table; the DNA yielded D and trimming. The sample lists about 64,000 clones, approximately 78% seen once, with about 14% in the top ten. This CDR3 is built from 15 residues. V was trimmed by 10 bases and J by 7 bases, leaving 21 bases between them. From germline, CDR1 is KGHDR and CDR2 SFDVKD.

The chain employs TRBV24-1 and TRBJ2-2, with D possibly being TRBD1 (6 bases). The receptor's source is a man aged 60 to 75 with COVID-19, enrolled during active disease. The sample consisted of peripheral blood. The CDR3: CATGAYRVDGGELFF. The CDR3 DNA follows: TGTGCCACAGGAGCCTACAGGGTTGATGGCGGGGAGCTGTTTTTT.